The 25 T cell receptor beta chains below were found in one sample sequenced in a study of T cells in Graves' hyperthyroidism and ophthalmopathy (dated by TCRdb to the late 2010s). Receptor amplification or capture employed multiplex PCR. Reads for this sample came from an Illumina HiSeq 2000. Amplification of TCR beta CDR3 regions was carried out from RNA transcripts. For the first round of RT-PCR on the TCR CDR3, the HTBI primer set was used together with the Qiagen OneStep RT-PCR kit. TCRdb redid the processing of the public reads, applying fastp at Q25 and MiXCR, and retained in-frame beta chains. Identical CDR3 proteins give one entry, which carries the most common genes and DNA. The sample has fewer than 850,000 distinct CDR3 sequences on record, approximately 15% of them singletons. Around 15% of the sample comes from the top ten. Sequencing input: blood. The source of these receptors is a man over 45 with Graves' hyperthyroidism.

This sequence joins TRBV12-3 or TRBV12-4 and TRBJ2-3; perhaps D is TRBD1 or TRBD2 (5 bases each). The V gene lost 6 bases and the J gene lost 5 bases, with 24 bases spanning the gap. CDR3 length: 17 residues. The CDR3 protein is CASRKPPFGGREDTQYF. CDR3 nucleotides: TGTGCCAGCAGAAAGCCTCCGTTTGGGGGACGGGAAGATACGCAGTATTTT.

Many counts were recorded for this clonotype. The chain couples TRBV6-2 or TRBV6-3 to TRBJ2-7; weak D call: TRBD2 (5 bases). Trimming pared 6 bases from V and 0 bases from J, leaving 12 bases between. The germline V gene has CDR1 MNHEY and CDR2 SVGEGT. The CDR3 length is 14 residues. CDR3 sequence (DNA): TGTGCCAGCAGACAGACTCGGGACTCCTACGAGCAGTACTTC. It yields the protein CASRQTRDSYEQYF.

The chain is built from TRBV2 and TRBJ1-3; the D is unclear. The V and J ends lost 8 bases and 0 bases respectively, with 14 bases between them. The CDR3 loop spans 15 amino acids. The germline V gene encodes CDR1 SNHLY and CDR2 FYNNEI. Written as DNA, the CDR3 is TGTGCCAGCCGCTCTCGAGGCAGCTCTGGAAACACCATATATTTT. Translation: CASRSRGSSGNTIYF.

Notes on this clonotype: A much larger clone lies a single base off, so this may be a read error. CDR3 sequence: CVSILTNLNTEAFF. The DNA for the CDR3 is TGTGTCAGCATTTTGACAAATTTGAACACTGAAGCTTTCTTT. This chain joins TRBV6-5 and TRBJ1-1; D is unresolved. Germline V gene lookup returns CDR1 MNHEY and CDR2 SVGAGI. The CDR3 spans 14 residues.

This clonotype was counted many times. V is TRBV7-8 and J is TRBJ2-1, with no clear D. CDR1 and CDR2 from the germline V gene are SGHVS and FQNEAQ. V lost 1 base to trimming and J lost 4 bases, with 11 bases between them. This CDR3 is built from 15 residues. This CDR3 reads CASSLDGFAYNEQFF. CDR3 DNA: TGTGCCAGCAGCTTAGACGGATTTGCTTACAATGAGCAGTTCTTC.

This clonotype was seen only a few times. The final CDR3 position lacks the conserved phenylalanine or tryptophan, pointing to a likely read error. The V gene is TRBV28, the J gene TRBJ2-1; 11 bases are a match to TRBD2. From germline, CDR1 is MDHEN and CDR2 SYDVKM. Germline trimming cut 6 bases from V and 1 base from J; bases unmatched to any gene: 8. The CDR3 totals 17 residues. For the CDR3, the DNA is TGTGCCAGCAGACTCCCGGGACTAGCGGATTCCTACAATGAGCAGTTCTCC. Amino acids: CASRLPGLADSYNEQFS.

V is TRBV7-9 and J is TRBJ1-1, with D maybe TRBD1 (5 bases). The CDR3 is made up of 13 amino acids. The germline V and J ends were trimmed by 4 bases and 8 bases, with 14 bases remaining between them. The germline CDR1 and CDR2 sequences are SEHNR and FQNEAQ (reference sequence). The CDR3: CASSSTDSIEAFF. The CDR3 DNA is TGTGCCAGCAGCTCTACAGACAGTATCGAAGCTTTCTTT.

The V gene is TRBV19, the J gene TRBJ1-5, with D perhaps matching TRBD1 (6 bases). The length of the CDR3 is 16 residues. The V end was cut by 4 bases, the J end by 0 bases, with 13 bases between. In germline, CDR1 is LNHDA, CDR2 SQIVND (reference sequence). This chain's CDR3 is CASSRQGTYSNQPQHF. In DNA, the CDR3 is TGTGCCAGTAGTAGGCAGGGGACGTATAGCAATCAGCCCCAGCATTTT.

The chain is built from TRBV3-1 and TRBJ1-1, with D hard to call. Between the trimmed V and J ends, which lost 0 bases and 6 bases, there was a span of 11 bases. CDR3 length equals 14 residues. Germline values: CDR1 LGHDT, CDR2 YNNKEL (reference sequence). CDR3 DNA: TGTGCCAGCAGCCAAGATTCGCCGGTATCTGAAGCTTTCTTT. As protein: CASSQDSPVSEAFF. Drawing the rest from reference TRBV3-1 and TRBJ1-1, the complete variable domain is DTAVSQTPKYLVTQMGNDKSIKCEQNLGHDTMYWYKQDSKKFLKIMFSYNNKELIINETVPNRFSPKSPDKAHLNLHINSLELGDSAVYFCASSQDSPVSEAFFGQGTRLTVV.

This clonotype was seen more than once but under ten times. This chain uses TRBV28 with TRBJ2-2; 8 bases are shared with TRBD2. The germline V gene encodes CDR1 MDHEN and CDR2 SYDVKM. J gave up 4 bases and V 4 bases, and 11 bases lay outside the gene matches. This CDR3 is 17 amino acids long. The CDR3 loop is CASSSSVLRGGTGELFF. DNA for the CDR3: TGTGCCAGCAGTTCCTCCGTTCTCCGGGGGGGCACCGGGGAGCTGTTTTTT. The whole variable domain, remainder taken from reference TRBV28 and TRBJ2-2, is DVKVTQSSRYLVKRTGEKVFLECVQDMDHENMFWYRQDPGLGLRLIYFSYDVKMKEKGDIPEGYSVSREKKERFSLILESASTNQTSMYLCASSSSVLRGGTGELFFGEGSRLTVL.

This clonotype has at least ten counts. The V gene is TRBV14, the J gene TRBJ2-1; maybe TRBD2 (5 bases). Germline V CDR1 and CDR2: SGHDN, FVKESK. The CDR3 extends over 16 amino acids. The germline V and J ends were trimmed by 0 bases and 1 base, with 10 bases remaining between them. DNA of the CDR3: TGTGCCAGCAGCCAAGAATTAACGGGATCCTACAATGAGCAGTTCTTC. The encoded protein is CASSQELTGSYNEQFF.

The CDR3: CASSPRGGGMNTEAFF. CDR3 DNA: TGTGCCAGCAGCCCCCGGGGGGGGGGGATGAACACTGAAGCTTTCTTT. This chain links TRBV9 with TRBJ1-1, with D tentatively TRBD1 (5 bases). CDR1 is SGDLS, CDR2 YYNGEE, per germline. Trimming shortened V by 4 bases and J by 0 bases, and 16 bases separated the two germline ends. The CDR3 is made up of 16 amino acids.

Ten or more counts support this clonotype. V and J are TRBV12-3 or TRBV12-4 and TRBJ2-1, with 12 bases that match TRBD2. Trimming at V came to 6 bases and at J to 2 bases, leaving 5 bases not matched to a gene. The CDR3 totals 16 residues. CDR3 sequence reads: CASRRGLAGTYNEQFF. The CDR3 DNA is TGTGCCAGCAGACGGGGACTAGCGGGTACCTACAATGAGCAGTTCTTC.

The chain links TRBV30 to TRBJ2-2, with D possibly being TRBD2 (6 bases). The V and J ends lost 2 bases and 7 bases respectively, with 11 bases between them. CDR1 and CDR2 (germline): GTSNPN, SVGIG (reference sequence). This CDR3 has 13 residues. CDR3 nucleotide sequence: TGTGCCTGGAGTCTAGCGAGGTTCGGGGAGCTGTTTTTT. This sequence encodes CAWSLARFGELFF. Drawing the rest from reference TRBV30 and TRBJ2-2, the complete variable domain is SQTIHQWPATLVQPVGSPLSLECTVEGTSNPNLYWYRQAAGRGLQLLFYSVGIGQISSEVPQNLSASRPQDRQFILSSKKLLLSDSGFYLCAWSLARFGELFFGEGSRLTVL.

This clonotype was observed many times. The CDR3 is CASSLLTDNEQFF. The CDR3 nucleotides are TGTGCCAGCAGTTTACTTACAGACAATGAGCAGTTCTTC. The rearrangement links TRBV27 to TRBJ2-1; D uncertain. V was pared by 2 bases and J by 5 bases, with 7 bases between. This CDR3 has 13 residues. Looked up from germline, CDR1 is MNHEY and CDR2 is SMNVEV (reference sequence).

This clonotype was detected ten times or more. The rearrangement joins TRBV15 to TRBJ2-7, with 8 positions matching TRBD1. Germline trimming cut 0 bases from V and 2 bases from J; bases unmatched to any gene: 6. Looked up from germline, CDR1 is LNHNV and CDR2 is YYDKDF (reference sequence). The CDR3 is 16 amino acids. The CDR3 DNA reads TGTGCCACCAGCAGAGATCTGGGGACAGGCACCTACGAGCAGTACTTC. It translates to CATSRDLGTGTYEQYF.

Ten or more counts support this clonotype. The V call is TRBV6-1, the J call TRBJ1-2, with 11 bases matching TRBD1. The ends lost 6 bases at V and 4 bases at J; junction bases unmatched: 7. Germline V CDR1 and CDR2: MNHNS, SASEGT. The CDR3 loop spans 15 amino acids. The CDR3 nucleotides are TGTGCCAGCAGCAGCCCGGACAGGGGGCTCTATGGCTACACCTTC. It is translated as CASSSPDRGLYGYTF.

This clonotype was counted only a few times. One junction end does not reproduce the germline sequence, and a read error may be involved. The chain links TRBV10-1 to TRBJ1-2, with TRBD1 as a possible D gene (5 bases). CDR3 length equals 13 residues. Per germline, CDR1 WNHNN and CDR2 SYGVQD (reference sequence). The CDR3, as DNA: TGCGCCAGCAGTGAGAGGAGGGACTATGGCTACATCTTC. Translating it yields CASSERRDYGYIF.

At least ten counts were recorded for this clonotype. The CDR3 loop is CAWSIRSGAEQYF. The CDR3 DNA reads TGTGCCTGGAGTATAAGATCAGGGGCCGAGCAGTACTTC. The rearrangement uses TRBV30 and TRBJ2-7; a possible D gene is TRBD1 (6 bases). Trimming removed 2 bases from V and 6 bases from J, with 14 bases in between. This CDR3 is 13 amino acids long. Germline assignment: CDR1 GTSNPN and CDR2 SVGIG (reference sequence).

This chain connects TRBV18 to TRBJ2-1, with D tentatively TRBD2 (6 bases). The CDR3 length is 16 residues. Trimming took 2 bases from V and 6 from J, leaving 17 bases between them. Per the germline V gene, CDR1 is KGHSH and CDR2 is LQKENI. The DNA for the CDR3 is TGTGCCAGCTCACCATCTCGCGGGACTCGCCTCAATGAGCAGTTCTTC. Its translation: CASSPSRGTRLNEQFF.

This clonotype showed up many times. The chain's CDR3 is CASSSRDWEQETQYF. The CDR3 DNA follows: TGTGCCAGCAGCTCCCGGGACTGGGAGCAAGAGACCCAGTACTTC. The V and J genes are TRBV11-2 and TRBJ2-5; maybe TRBD2 (6 bases). V gave up 4 bases and J gave up 2 bases, with 14 bases separating them. Germline loops: CDR1 SGHAT, CDR2 FQNNGV. CDR3 length equals 15 residues.

This clonotype was counted between two and nine times. The chain uses TRBV7-2 and TRBJ2-5, with unresolved D. The germline V gene encodes CDR1 SGHTA and CDR2 FQGNSA. CDR3 length equals 15 residues. The ends were cut back, 1 base at V and 5 bases at J, with 14 bases in the middle. CDR3 protein: CASSLGAANYETQYF. Written as DNA, the CDR3 is TGTGCCAGCAGCTTAGGCGCTGCGAATTACGAGACCCAGTACTTC. The variable domain in full, completed from reference TRBV7-2 and TRBJ2-5, reads GAGVSQSPSNKVTEKGKDVELRCDPISGHTALYWYRQSLGQGLEFLIYFQGNSAPDKSGLPSDRFSAERTGGSVSTLTIQRTQQEDSAVYLCASSLGAANYETQYFGPGTRLLVL.

The genes are TRBV29-1 and TRBJ1-3; D not certain. With 7 bases removed from V and 2 bases from J, the gap between germline ends came to 15 bases. The CDR3 contains 14 residues. In germline, CDR1 is SQVTM, CDR2 ANQGSEA. This CDR3 reads CSGRIPGAGNTIYF. CDR3 DNA sequence: TGCAGCGGTAGGATCCCCGGGGCTGGAAACACCATATATTTT.

A word on this clonotype: The junction shows a germline mismatch at one end, possibly a read error. The chain uses TRBV6-2 or TRBV6-3 and TRBJ2-1; D is possibly TRBD1 (6 bases). The germline gives CDR1 MNHEY, CDR2 SVGEGT. The CDR3 covers 16 residues. The CDR3 region is CASTSRGYGIGDERFF. CDR3 sequence (DNA): TGTGCCAGCACCTCAAGGGGGTACGGGATCGGTGATGAGCGGTTCTTC.

V and J are TRBV4-3 and TRBJ1-5; D not certain. The CDR3 consists of 15 residues. CDR1 and CDR2 (germline): LGHNA, YSLEER. V lost 3 bases and J 0 bases, leaving 9 bases between the germline ends. The CDR3 nucleotides read TGCGCCAGCAGCCAGCAGGACGGTAGCAATCAGCCCCAGCATTTT. This sequence encodes CASSQQDGSNQPQHF.